Below are 30 T cell receptor beta chains sequenced from a single sample in a study of cytomegalovirus exposure and HLA in healthy donors. The study ran its PCR with 60 Vbeta and 13 Jbeta primers. Libraries were prepared by immunoSEQ multiplex PCR; TCRdb keeps only in-frame clonotypes and omits some of them. Of 150,000 to 200,000 clones in the sample, around 81% are singletons; the top ten hold 1.5% to 2%. Sequences were obtained from PBMCs. Every receptor here comes from a man younger than 35 in good health and CMV-seronegative.

The J gene is TRBJ2-1, the V gene TRBV7-9, with D possibly matching TRBD1 (7 bases). V lost 3 bases and J lost 5, with 8 bases in between. CDR1 is SEHNR and CDR2 is FQNEAQ in the germline V gene (reference sequence). The CDR3 loop spans 13 amino acids. In DNA, the CDR3 is TGTGCCAGCAGCTTCAGGGGGGACAATGAGCAGTTCTTC. Protein sequence: CASSFRGDNEQFF.

The chain recombines TRBV11-2 with TRBJ1-1; D might be TRBD1 (5 bases). Germline V gene data show CDR1 as SGHAT and CDR2 as FQNNGV. This CDR3 has 17 amino acids. Trimming removed 2 bases at V and 2 bases at J, with 18 bases between. DNA for the CDR3: TGTGCCAGCAGCTTATATGGCAGGGTGGATGTCAACACTGAAGCTTTCTTT. It encodes CASSLYGRVDVNTEAFF. Filled out from reference TRBV11-2 and TRBJ1-1, the complete variable domain reads EAGVAQSPRYKIIEKRQSVAFWCNPISGHATLYWYQQILGQGPKLLIQFQNNGVVDDSQLPKDRFSAERLKGVDSTLKIQPAKLEDSAVYLCASSLYGRVDVNTEAFFGQGTRLTVV.

This clone showed up just a few times. V usage is TRBV28 and J usage is TRBJ2-5, with TRBD1 matching over 8 bases. Germline CDR1 and CDR2: MDHEN and SYDVKM. V trimming: 6 bases; J trimming: 5 bases; junction bases outside the gene matches: 11. This CDR3 is built from 15 residues. CDR3 DNA: TGTGCCAGCAGGAAGACAGGGGTTAAGAGTGAGACCCAGTACTTC. It yields the protein CASRKTGVKSETQYF.

This clone was recorded only once. This chain connects TRBV5-1 to TRBJ1-2, with D possibly being TRBD1 (5 bases). This CDR3 has 16 amino acids. Germline V gene lookup returns CDR1 SGHRS and CDR2 YFSETQ. Trimming removed 4 bases at V and 3 bases at J, with 19 bases between. The CDR3 loop reads CASSALGEGADYGYTF. The CDR3 DNA sequence: TGCGCCAGCAGCGCCCTGGGGGAGGGTGCGGACTATGGCTACACCTTC.

The chain couples TRBV5-8 to TRBJ1-6; 8 bases fit TRBD1. Germline V gene data show CDR1 as SGHTS and CDR2 as YDEGEE. The CDR3 extends over 14 amino acids. J lost 10 bases, V lost 2 bases, and 5 bases had no gene match. CDR3 protein: CASSLQGVGSPLHF. The DNA for the CDR3 is TGTGCCAGCAGCTTACAGGGGGTAGGCTCACCCCTCCACTTT.

The rearrangement uses TRBV7-9 and TRBJ2-3, with a possible D match to TRBD1 (6 bases). The CDR3 contains 18 residues. The germline gives CDR1 SEHNR, CDR2 FQNEAQ (reference sequence). The germline V and J ends were trimmed by 4 bases and 2 bases, with 22 bases remaining between them. The CDR3 coding sequence is TGTGCCAGCAGCTGGACAGACAACAGCCTCCGATCCACAGATACGCAGTATTTT. Encoded protein: CASSWTDNSLRSTDTQYF. The full variable domain, in which reference TRBV7-9 and TRBJ2-3 provide the parts outside the CDR3, is DTGVSQNPRHKITKRGQNVTFRCDPISEHNRLYWYRQTLGQGPEFLTYFQNEAQLEKSRLLSDRFSAERPKGSFSTLEIQRTEQGDSAMYLCASSWTDNSLRSTDTQYFGPGTRLTVL.

Only a few counts were recorded for this clone. The CDR3 region is CASTSGGRGTDTQYF. The CDR3 DNA reads TGTGCCAGCACTTCGGGGGGCCGGGGCACAGATACGCAGTATTTT. This chain connects TRBV6-6 to TRBJ2-3, with a weak D call TRBD2 (7 bases). From germline, CDR1 is MNHNY and CDR2 SVGAGI (reference sequence). The length of the CDR3 is 15 residues. V lost 7 bases to trimming and J lost 1 base, with 15 bases between them.

This chain connects TRBV27 to TRBJ1-1; D gene uncertain. CDR3 length: 15 residues. The V gene lost 5 bases and the J gene lost 3 bases, with 16 bases spanning the gap. Germline V gives CDR1 MNHEY, CDR2 SMNVEV (reference sequence). CDR3 sequence: CASSVASGLHTEAFF. In nucleotides, the CDR3 is TGTGCCAGCAGTGTAGCCTCCGGACTTCACACTGAAGCTTTCTTT.

The count of this clone is one. The chain uses TRBV7-5 and TRBJ1-5; TRBD1 is taken as the D call from the table, unchecked against the DNA. TRBV7-5 is a pseudogene segment. This CDR3 has 15 amino acids. CDR3 DNA sequence: TGTGCCAGAAGCTACCCGGGACAGGGTTTTCAGCCCCAGCATTTT. Residues: CARSYPGQGFQPQHF.

CDR3 nucleotides: TGTGCCAGCAATAATAGCCCCCAAGAGACCCAGTACTTC. Protein sequence: CASNNSPQETQYF. This sequence joins TRBV2 and TRBJ2-5; D unresolved. The CDR3 is 13 residues long. Per germline, CDR1 SNHLY and CDR2 FYNNEI. The ends were cut back, 7 bases at V and 1 base at J, with 10 bases in the middle. Looking up the rest from reference TRBV2 and TRBJ2-5 gives the full variable domain: EPEVTQTPSHQVTQMGQEVILRCVPISNHLYFYWYRQILGQKVEFLVSFYNNEISEKSEIFDDQFSVERPDGSNFTLKIRSTKLEDSAMYFCASNNSPQETQYFGPGTRLLVL.

The V call is TRBV7-8, the J call TRBJ2-1; D is possibly TRBD1 (5 bases). V lost 5 bases, J lost 4 bases, and 15 bases lay in between. The CDR3 is made up of 15 amino acids. Germline V lookup: CDR1 SGHVS, CDR2 FQNEAQ. CDR3 loop: CASSLGPGFYNEQFF. The CDR3 DNA follows: TGTGCCAGCAGCCTCGGCCCAGGGTTTTACAATGAGCAGTTCTTC.

The chain couples TRBV10-1 to TRBJ1-3; the D gene is possibly TRBD1 (5 bases). In germline, CDR1 is WNHNN, CDR2 SYGVQD (reference sequence). This CDR3 has 16 residues. Between the trimmed V and J ends, which lost 4 bases and 0 bases, there was a span of 13 bases. CDR3 DNA sequence: TGCGCCAGCAGTGGGGCAACAGGCTTCTCTGGAAACACCATATATTTT. This encodes CASSGATGFSGNTIYF.

The chain uses TRBV6-1 and TRBJ2-3; a weak D match, TRBD2 (7 bases). The V end lost 7 bases, the J end lost 9 bases, and 17 bases lay between the germline ends. Germline V gene sequence: CDR1 MNHNS, CDR2 SASEGT. The CDR3 loop spans 13 amino acids. CDR3 residues: CASNRGAEGTQYF. CDR3 DNA: TGTGCCAGCAACCGGGGGGCGGAGGGGACGCAGTATTTT.

The V call is TRBV7-3, the J call TRBJ2-3; 8 nucleotides agree with TRBD1. Germline lookup yields CDR1 SGHTA and CDR2 FQGTGA. The J segment lost 1 base and the V segment lost 7 bases, leaving 7 bases of the junction unmatched. The CDR3 is 15 residues long. CDR3 sequence reads: CASTGGEDGTDTQYF. For the CDR3, the DNA is TGTGCCAGCACAGGGGGCGAGGATGGCACAGATACGCAGTATTTT.

The chain joins TRBV5-1 to TRBJ2-4; no clear D gene. Germline CDR1 SGHRS, CDR2 YFSETQ. This CDR3 comprises 15 residues. V lost 4 bases to trimming and J lost 11 bases, with 22 bases between them. CDR3 amino acids: CASSPTIRSGSFQYF. DNA of the CDR3: TGCGCCAGCAGCCCGACAATTAGGTCCGGATCCTTTCAGTACTTC.

The rearrangement links TRBV29-1 to TRBJ2-2; perhaps TRBD2 as D (5 bases). Germline V gene lookup returns CDR1 SQVTM and CDR2 ANQGSEA. The CDR3 runs to 12 residues. V was pared by 3 bases and J by 6 bases, with 8 bases between. Here the CDR3 DNA reads TGCAGCGTTGATAGCGCCGCCGGGGAGCTGTTTTTT. As protein: CSVDSAAGELFF.

J is TRBJ2-5 and V is TRBV27; TRBD2 matches at 10 bases. This CDR3 has 18 residues. Unmatched junction bases numbered 9, after V lost 0 bases and J lost 2 bases. Germline CDR1 MNHEY, CDR2 SMNVEV (reference sequence). The CDR3 coding sequence is TGTGCCAGCAGTTTATCTGTGCTAGCGGGGGCGATACAAGAGACCCAGTACTTC. It translates to CASSLSVLAGAIQETQYF.

The chain has TRBV6-1 and TRBJ2-7; 9 bases fit TRBD1. In germline, CDR1 is MNHNS, CDR2 SASEGT. CDR3 length equals 15 residues. The V segment lost 3 bases and the J segment 4 bases; nucleotides outside the gene matches: 7. CDR3: CASSDPGTGLYEQYF. The CDR3 DNA follows: TGTGCCAGCAGTGACCCCGGGACAGGGTTATACGAGCAGTACTTC.

This chain joins TRBV11-2 and TRBJ2-7; D gene uncertain. V gave up 2 bases and J gave up 5 bases, with 10 bases separating them. Per the germline V gene, CDR1 is SGHAT and CDR2 is FQNNGV. CDR3 length equals 13 residues. In DNA form, the CDR3 reads TGTGCCAGCAGCTTAAGAGTTATCAACGAGCAGTACTTC. This gives the protein CASSLRVINEQYF.

This rearrangement joins TRBV5-1 to TRBJ2-1; 7 bases align to TRBD1. Germline CDR1 is SGHRS and CDR2 is YFSETQ. After removal of 2 bases from V and 3 bases from J, the junction contained 14 bases not matched to a gene. The CDR3 length is 18 residues. CDR3 coding DNA: TGCGCCAGCAGCTTTCCTGAGAACCGGGACAGATACTACAATGAGCAGTTCTTC. Amino acid sequence: CASSFPENRDRYYNEQFF.

This chain uses TRBV7-8 with TRBJ2-7; D might be TRBD2 (5 bases). This CDR3 comprises 15 residues. The germline V gene encodes CDR1 SGHVS and CDR2 FQNEAQ. The V gene lost 5 bases and the J gene lost 4 bases, with 18 bases spanning the gap. CDR3 nucleotides: TGTGCCAGCAGCGCCCCCGGAGGTAGCGTATACGAGCAGTACTTC. It is translated as CASSAPGGSVYEQYF.

This clone was counted a few times. The chain employs TRBV9 and TRBJ1-2; 9 bases are a match to TRBD1. Germline CDR1 reads SGDLS; CDR2 reads YYNGEE. With V trimmed by 0 bases and J by 8 bases, 8 bases remained unmatched. The CDR3 extends over 15 amino acids. The CDR3 DNA reads as TGTGCCAGCAGCGTAGACCCACAGGGGGCGGACGGCTACACCTTC. It encodes CASSVDPQGADGYTF.

The chain recombines TRBV7-2 with TRBJ1-4; 9 bases are shared with TRBD1. CDR1 and CDR2 from the germline V gene are SGHTA and FQGNSA. The length of the CDR3 is 17 residues. V lost 5 bases, J lost 4 bases, and 11 bases stayed unmatched. Here the CDR3 DNA reads TGTGCCAGCAGCCAACAGGACAGGGGCCGGGGTAATGAAAAACTGTTTTTT. This sequence encodes CASSQQDRGRGNEKLFF.

This rearrangement joins TRBV4-2 to TRBJ2-2, with D tentatively TRBD1 (6 bases). This CDR3 has 15 residues. V gave up 6 bases and J gave up 3 bases, with 14 bases separating them. Germline values: CDR1 LGHNA, CDR2 YNFKEQ. The CDR3 DNA is TGTGCCAGCAGGTACAGGGCGCTGTACACCGGGGAGCTGTTTTTT. The encoded protein is CASRYRALYTGELFF.

CDR3 protein: CASSWGRRGGEETQYF. In nucleotides, the CDR3 is TGTGCCAGCAGTTGGGGCCGCCGGGGGGGCGAAGAGACCCAGTACTTC. The chain employs TRBV28 and TRBJ2-5; 8 nucleotides line up with TRBD2. Germline CDR1 and CDR2: MDHEN and SYDVKM. With 4 bases clipped from V and 3 bases from J, the junction kept 10 bases outside the gene matches. This CDR3 region has 16 residues.

Details on this clone: The same CDR3 can be traced to other DNA sequences in this sample. The CDR3, as DNA: TGTGCCAGCAGTGACCGCGACAGGGGAGGCTACACCTTC. Translating gives CASSDRDRGGYTF. The chain has TRBV6-1 and TRBJ1-2; 8 positions agree with TRBD1. The germline CDR1 and CDR2 sequences are MNHNS and SASEGT. The CDR3 runs to 13 residues. After removal of 3 bases from V and 8 bases from J, the junction contained 5 bases not matched to a gene.

The sample holds one count of this clone. This sequence joins TRBV7-8 and TRBJ1-1, with TRBD1 identical over 7 bases. This CDR3 region has 14 residues. Per the germline V gene, CDR1 is SGHVS and CDR2 is FQNEAQ. J was trimmed by 1 base and V by 1 base; bases with no gene match: 0. The CDR3 region has the DNA TGTGCCAGCAGCTTAGACAGGGGGAACACTGAAGCTTTCTTT. Encoded protein: CASSLDRGNTEAFF.

The chain joins TRBV28 to TRBJ2-3; D might be TRBD1 (7 bases). The germline CDR1 and CDR2 sequences are MDHEN and SYDVKM. V gave up 9 bases and J gave up 5 bases, with 12 bases separating them. The CDR3 loop spans 12 amino acids. The CDR3: CASQGGIDTQYF. As DNA, the CDR3 is TGTGCCAGTCAGGGGGGAATAGATACGCAGTATTTT.

The chain has TRBV18 and TRBJ2-7; TRBD2 aligns across 7 bases. The CDR3 runs 15 residues. After removal of 2 bases from V and 2 bases from J, the junction contained 6 bases not matched to a gene. Germline V gene data show CDR1 as KGHSH and CDR2 as LQKENI. The CDR3 coding sequence is TGTGCCAGCTCACCATCGGCTAGCGGAGCCTACGAGCAGTACTTC. Encoded protein: CASSPSASGAYEQYF.

V usage is TRBV28 and J usage is TRBJ2-3; tentatively, D is TRBD2 (5 bases). Germline values: CDR1 MDHEN, CDR2 SYDVKM. V was trimmed by 7 bases and J by 2 bases, leaving 16 bases between them. CDR3 length: 15 residues. The CDR3, as DNA: TGTGCCAGCACCGTAACCGGCGGACTCACAGATACGCAGTATTTT. It is translated as CASTVTGGLTDTQYF.